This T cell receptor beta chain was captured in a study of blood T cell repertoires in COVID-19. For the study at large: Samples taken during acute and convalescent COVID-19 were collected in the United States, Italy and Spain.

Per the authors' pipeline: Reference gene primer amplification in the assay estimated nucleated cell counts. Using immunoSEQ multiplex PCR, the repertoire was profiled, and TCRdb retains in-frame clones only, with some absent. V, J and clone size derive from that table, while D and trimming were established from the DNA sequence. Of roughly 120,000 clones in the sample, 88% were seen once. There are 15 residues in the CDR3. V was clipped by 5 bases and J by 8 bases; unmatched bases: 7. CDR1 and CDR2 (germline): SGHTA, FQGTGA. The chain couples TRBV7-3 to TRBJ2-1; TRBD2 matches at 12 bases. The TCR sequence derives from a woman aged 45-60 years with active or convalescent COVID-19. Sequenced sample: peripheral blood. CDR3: CASSRLAGADHEQFF. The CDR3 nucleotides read TGTGCCAGCAGCAGACTAGCGGGAGCTGACCATGAGCAGTTCTTC.